One sample yielded the 11 T cell receptor beta chains listed below, sequenced in a study of shared clonotypes between healthy human individuals. Some clones are missing from TCRdb's copy, which holds only in-frame ones; the method was immunoSEQ multiplex PCR. The sample yields around 1.6 million clones, about 98% seen once. The material sequenced was naive CD4+ T cells sorted from blood. This sample's subset: CD45RA+ positively selected. The receptors shown here come from a man between 25 and 39 years old in good health.

This chain links TRBV6-6 with TRBJ1-2; the D gene is possibly TRBD1 (5 bases). Deletions cut 0 bases from V and 8 bases from J, with 13 bases between. Germline loops: CDR1 MNHNY, CDR2 SVGAGI (reference sequence). The CDR3 spans 14 residues. The CDR3 coding sequence is TGTGCCAGCAGTTACTCGATCGTCCAGGGCGGCTACACCTTC. This translates into CASSYSIVQGGYTF.

The V gene is TRBV28, the J gene TRBJ2-5; TRBD1 agrees at 8 bases. The J segment lost 0 bases and the V segment lost 3 bases, leaving 6 bases of the junction unmatched. This CDR3 contains 16 residues. Per germline, CDR1 MDHEN and CDR2 SYDVKM. CDR3 sequence: CASSFADRGHQETQYF. CDR3 in DNA: TGTGCCAGCAGTTTTGCTGACAGGGGTCACCAAGAGACCCAGTACTTC.

This chain joins TRBV9 and TRBJ1-1; D gene uncertain. CDR1 and CDR2 (germline): SGDLS, YYNGEE. V was clipped by 0 bases and J by 3 bases, with 12 bases between them. The CDR3 loop spans 15 amino acids. CDR3 region: CASSVGSRVDTEAFF. CDR3 in DNA: TGTGCCAGCAGCGTAGGGTCACGGGTGGACACTGAAGCTTTCTTT.

The gene calls are TRBV7-3 and TRBJ2-3; D gene uncertain. Trimming took off 1 base at V and 2 bases at J, with 16 bases between the two ends. The CDR3 contains 17 residues. Per the germline V gene, CDR1 is SGHTA and CDR2 is FQGTGA. Here the CDR3 DNA reads TGTGCCAGCAGCTTAAGAATGTCTAACAGAGTCACAGATACGCAGTATTTT. Its protein is CASSLRMSNRVTDTQYF. Full variable domain (outside the CDR3, taken from reference TRBV7-3 and TRBJ2-3): GAGVSQTPSNKVTEKGKYVELRCDPISGHTALYWYRQSLGQGPEFLIYFQGTGAADDSGLPNDRFFAVRPEGSVSTLKIQRTERGDSAVYLCASSLRMSNRVTDTQYFGPGTRLTVL.

This clone was recorded once. The chain couples TRBV18 to TRBJ2-5; D gene ambiguous. The germline V gene encodes CDR1 KGHSH and CDR2 LQKENI. Trimming shortened V by 4 bases and J by 3 bases, and 12 bases separated the two germline ends. This CDR3 contains 14 residues. CDR3 sequence reads: CASSRGSFEETQYF. CDR3 coding DNA: TGTGCCAGCTCACGTGGCAGCTTTGAAGAGACCCAGTACTTC. Together with reference TRBV18 and TRBJ2-5, the CDR3 gives the full variable domain: NAGVMQNPRHLVRRRGQEARLRCSPMKGHSHVYWYRQLPEEGLKFMVYLQKENIIDESGMPKERFSAEFPKEGPSILRIQQVVRGDSAAYFCASSRGSFEETQYFGPGTRLLVL.

The V gene is TRBV4-2, the J gene TRBJ1-5, with D possibly matching TRBD1 (6 bases). The CDR3 contains 16 residues. The germline V gene has CDR1 LGHNA and CDR2 YNFKEQ. Trimming removed 0 bases from V and 7 bases from J, with 16 bases in between. The CDR3 sequence is CASSQDLGQGKQPQHF. CDR3 DNA: TGTGCCAGCAGCCAAGATCTAGGGCAGGGGAAGCAGCCCCAGCATTTT.

The CDR3 coding sequence is TGCGCCAGCAGCACCGGGACAGGGGGTCGGCCCTACACCTTC. Translating it yields CASSTGTGGRPYTF. The V and J genes are TRBV5-1 and TRBJ1-2; 11 bases line up with TRBD1. The CDR3 has 14 amino acids. V lost 4 bases to trimming and J lost 10 bases; unmatched junction nucleotides: 9. CDR1 SGHRS and CDR2 YFSETQ come from the germline V gene.

This chain joins TRBV5-1 and TRBJ2-7; tentative D call: TRBD2 (6 bases). V was shortened by 0 bases and J by 4 bases, with 11 bases between the two germline ends. This CDR3 comprises 14 residues. CDR1 and CDR2 (germline): SGHRS, YFSETQ. This chain's CDR3 is CASSLGTTNYEQYF. CDR3 nucleotide sequence: TGCGCCAGCAGCTTGGGGACTACGAATTACGAGCAGTACTTC.

The chain has TRBV9 and TRBJ2-1; D is ambiguous. This CDR3 spans 14 amino acids. Trimming stripped 4 bases from V and 8 bases from J, with 16 bases between. Germline CDR1 is SGDLS and CDR2 is YYNGEE. CDR3 in amino acids: CASSPHSLEHEQFF. Written as DNA, the CDR3 is TGTGCCAGCAGCCCACACTCACTGGAGCATGAGCAGTTCTTC.

This clone was seen once. The gene calls are TRBV4-1 and TRBJ1-5; D is unresolved. Per the germline V gene, CDR1 is MGHRA and CDR2 is YSYEKL. Trimming stripped 0 bases from V and 5 bases from J, with 20 bases between. There are 18 residues in the CDR3. CDR3 protein: CASSQDIWGRTGDQPQHF. The CDR3 DNA is TGCGCCAGCAGCCAAGATATTTGGGGAAGGACGGGTGATCAGCCCCAGCATTTT.

The chain has TRBV28 and TRBJ1-1; a weak D match, TRBD1 (5 bases). The CDR3 length is 15 residues. The V end lost 5 bases, the J end lost 1 base, and 14 bases lay between the germline ends. Germline-derived CDR1 and CDR2 are MDHEN and SYDVKM. The CDR3 loop reads CASSPPGTPNTEAFF. The CDR3 coding sequence is TGTGCCAGCAGTCCCCCAGGGACCCCGAACACTGAAGCTTTCTTT.